The rows below give T cell receptor beta chains drawn from one sample of a study of cytomegalovirus exposure and HLA in healthy donors. The method was immunoSEQ multiplex PCR; TCRdb's version includes in-frame clones alone and lacks a portion of them. The sample holds around 190,000 clones, more than 85% seen once. The sample comprised PBMCs. The receptors stem from a woman in her late teens or twenties in good health and CMV-seronegative. Each CDR3 is given with its conserved first and last residue. The D gene is left open where the match is weak. The size entry is marked missing in some rows and otherwise reads once, few, many or a size class.

TRBJ2-3 . TRBV10-3 . TGTGCCATCAGTACCCCCCAGGGTCTTGGAGATACGCAGTATTTT CAISTPQGLGDTQYF
TRBJ2-3 TRBD2 TRBV30 . TGTGCCTGGAGTGTACTTAGCGGGAGGGATACGCAGTATTTT CAWSVLSGRDTQYF
TRBJ2-1 . TRBV7-8 once TGTGCCAGCAGCCGTCCCGCCTGGGAGAATGGTGAGCAGTTCTTC CASSRPAWENGEQFF
TRBJ2-7 TRBD2 TRBV18 . TGTGCCAGCTCACCATTAGCGGGAGCCTACGAGCAGTACTTC CASSPLAGAYEQYF
TRBJ2-7 . TRBV6-5 . TGTGCCAGCAGTAAATACAGGGAAAGTTTCTACGAGCAGTACTTC CASSKYRESFYEQYF
TRBJ2-6 . TRBV28 . TGTGCCAGCAGCAGCCAAGCGGGGGCCAACGTCCTGACTTTC CASSSQAGANVLTF
TRBJ1-4 . TRBV15 . TGTGCCACCAGCACTCCGGGGGGGCCTAATGAAAAACTGTTTTTT CATSTPGGPNEKLFF
TRBJ2-7 . TRBV5-1 . TGCGCCAGCAGCTTGCTTACGACGGGAACCTACGAGCAGTACTTC CASSLLTTGTYEQYF
TRBJ1-1 . TRBV2 . TGTGCCAGCAGTGAAGGGGGGGTTGAAGCTTTCTTT CASSEGGVEAFF
TRBJ2-1 . TRBV7-7 . TGTGCTAGCAGCCCTCCGGGACTTGTGACTGAGCAGTTCTTC CASSPPGLVTEQFF
TRBJ2-5 TRBD1 TRBV28 . TGTGCCAGCAGTCCCCTCTCGGGACAGCAAGAGACCCAGTACTTC CASSPLSGQQETQYF
TRBJ2-1 . TRBV6-1 . TGTGCCAGCAGTGAAGCTATAAGGGGCGATGAGCAGTTCTTC CASSEAIRGDEQFF
TRBJ1-5 TRBD1 TRBV18 few TGTGCCAGCTCACCACCGGGCAGGGGGATTCAGCCCCAGCATTTT CASSPPGRGIQPQHF
TRBJ1-1 TRBD1 TRBV5-1 . TGCGCCAGCAGCTCCGGACAGGGGGCAGACGGAGCTTTCTTT CASSSGQGADGAFF
TRBJ2-7 TRBD2 TRBV7-2 . TGTGCCAGCAGCGGAGGTGGACTAGCCACATCCTACGAGCAGTACTTC CASSGGGLATSYEQYF
TRBJ1-2 . TRBV7-2 . TGCGCCAGCAGCCCCCGGCCAACCGCGGGTGGCTACACCTTC CASSPRPTAGGYTF
TRBJ2-5 TRBD2 TRBV19 . TGTGCCAGTAGTTCTAGCGGGGGACGGCAAGAGACCCAGTACTTC CASSSSGGRQETQYF
TRBJ2-7 TRBD1 TRBV9 . TGTGCCAGCAGCCCCTCTGGACAGGGCGCACGAGGTTACGAGCAGTACTTC CASSPSGQGARGYEQYF
TRBJ2-7 . TRBV7-9 . TGTGCCAGCAGCCTTACAGGGTCCGAGCAGTACTTC CASSLTGSEQYF
TRBJ2-5 TRBD2 TRBV11-2 once TGTGCCAGCAGCCCTATTCATAGCGGGGCGGAGACCCAGTACTTC CASSPIHSGAETQYF
TRBJ2-1 TRBD2 TRBV4-2 few TGTGCCAGCAGCCAAGATCGAGGCGGGAGAATCCATGAGCAGTTCTTC CASSQDRGGRIHEQFF
TRBJ1-4 TRBD1 TRBV27 . TGTGCCAGCAGTTTCTTGGGACAGAATAATGAAAAACTGTTTTTT CASSFLGQNNEKLFF
TRBJ2-7 TRBD1 TRBV27 . TGTGCCAGCAGTTTTCGGACAGGGGGTTACGAGCAGTACTTC CASSFRTGGYEQYF
TRBJ2-1 TRBD2 TRBV13 . TGTGCCAGCAGCCCGACTAGCGGTCCTAATGAGCAGTTCTTC CASSPTSGPNEQFF
TRBJ1-5 TRBD1 TRBV2 . TGTGCCAGCAGTTGGACAGGGGGCAATCAGCCCCAGCATTTT CASSWTGGNQPQHF
TRBJ2-6 TRBD1 TRBV19 once TGTGCCAGTAGTATAGGGACAGGACTCTCTGGGGCCAACGTCCTGACTTTC CASSIGTGLSGANVLTF
TRBJ1-2 . TRBV7-9 few TGTGCCAGCAGCTTAGGCGACAGTCTCTATGGCTACACCTTC CASSLGDSLYGYTF
TRBJ1-5 . TRBV6-5 . TGTGCCAGCAGTTACGCCAGAAATCAGCCCCAGCATTTT CASSYARNQPQHF
TRBJ1-1 . TRBV6-5 . TGTGCCAGCTGCCCAAGGCAGCCCCGGGGTGAAGCTTTCTTT CASCPRQPRGEAFF
TRBJ2-7 TRBD2 TRBV7-2 . TGTGCCAGTAAGTCTAGCGGGACTTACTACGAGCAGTACTTC CASKSSGTYYEQYF
TRBJ2-2 . TRBV2 . TGTGCCGCGAAGCAGGGATCCACCGGGGAGCTGTTTTTT CAAKQGSTGELFF
TRBJ2-1 . TRBV30 . TGTGCCTGGAGGGAACGGAGTCGTACGAATGAGCAGTTCTTC CAWRERSRTNEQFF
TRBJ2-2 . TRBV7-8 . TGTGCCAGCAGCTTAGGGAGGGGCGACGGGGAGCTGTTTTTT CASSLGRGDGELFF
TRBJ2-1 . TRBV30 . TGTGCCTGGAATACCAGAGAGGGGACCGGGGGGCAGTTCTTC CAWNTREGTGGQFF
TRBJ1-1 . TRBV19 . TGTGCCAGTAGTCCTACAGGGCAGGGCATGAACACTGAAGCTTTCTTT CASSPTGQGMNTEAFF
TRBJ2-5 . TRBV5-4 . TGTGCCAGCAGTCCGGGATTCCAAGAGACCCAGTACTTC CASSPGFQETQYF
TRBJ2-3 . TRBV25-1 . TGTGCCAGCAGTGGGGAGTGGGCAGATACGCAGTATTTT CASSGEWADTQYF
TRBJ2-2 TRBD1 TRBV11-2 few TGTGCCAGCAGCTTGGACAGGGACACCTTCACCGGGGAGCTGTTTTTT CASSLDRDTFTGELFF
TRBJ1-2 TRBD1 TRBV7-9 . TGTTCCAGCAGCTTAGGAGGACAGGGGCGGAACTATGGCTACACCTTC CSSSLGGQGRNYGYTF
TRBJ2-7 TRBD1 TRBV7-2 once TGTGCCAGCAGCCCTGGGACAGGTGTCGAGCAGTACTTC CASSPGTGVEQYF
TRBJ2-7 . TRBV4-1 once TGCGCCAGCAGCCAAGTATCCGGCCAGACAGGTAGAGGGTACGAGCAGTACTTC CASSQVSGQTGRGYEQYF
TRBJ2-7 . TRBV6-5 . TGTGCCAGCAGGGGAGGTTTGGGGGGCTACGAGCAGTACTTC CASRGGLGGYEQYF
TRBJ1-2 . TRBV21-1 . TGTGCCAGCAGCACTACCGGACAGTGCACCTTC CASSTTGQCTF
TRBJ2-3 . TRBV10-3 . TGTGCCATCAGCCGGGACTTCACAGATACGCAGTATTTT CAISRDFTDTQYF
TRBJ1-4 . TRBV5-4 . TGTGCCAGCAGCCCAACAGGGTCGGGTGAAAAACTGTTTTTT CASSPTGSGEKLFF
TRBJ1-1 . TRBV7-9 . TGTTCCAGCAGCCTAGAATCCAGGGTCACTGAAGCTTTCTTT CSSSLESRVTEAFF
TRBJ2-2 . TRBV19 . TGTGCCAGTACATGGACTACCTCGAACACCGGGGAGCTGTTTTTT CASTWTTSNTGELFF
TRBJ1-3 . TRBV12-5 . TGTGCTAGTGGTTTGAGACAGGTGAACTCTGGAAACACCATATATTTT CASGLRQVNSGNTIYF
TRBJ1-2 TRBD1 TRBV4-3 . TGCGCCAGCAGCCAAGACACAGGGGGGATCTATGGCTACACCTTC CASSQDTGGIYGYTF
TRBJ2-7 TRBD1 TRBV6-1 . TGTGCCAGCAGTTTGACAGGGAAGCGCTACGAGCAGTACTTC CASSLTGKRYEQYF
TRBJ2-7 TRBD2 TRBV28 . TGTGCCAGCACCTTTGCCGGGGGGAACGAGCAGTACTTC CASTFAGGNEQYF
TRBJ2-1 . TRBV9 . TGTGCCAGCAGCTCTGGGGGGATGCCCTCCTACAATGAGCAGTTCTTC CASSSGGMPSYNEQFF
TRBJ1-2 . TRBV9 . TGTGCCAGCAGCGTAGGGACGGGAAACTATGGCTACACCTTC CASSVGTGNYGYTF
TRBJ2-7 TRBD2 TRBV7-2 many TGTGCCAGCAGCTTTACTAGCGTGGGGGAGCAGTACTTC CASSFTSVGEQYF
TRBJ2-3 . TRBV27 . TGTGCCAGCAGTTTATTATCCCCGGGGGAAGCAGATACGCAGTATTTT CASSLLSPGEADTQYF
TRBJ1-6 TRBD1 TRBV7-9 once TGTGCCAGCAGCCAGGGACAGGGGGCGTCCCTCCACTTT CASSQGQGASLHF
TRBJ1-5 . TRBV4-1 . TGCGCCAGCAGCCAAGATCCGACCGGGGGGAGCAATCAGCCCCAGCATTTT CASSQDPTGGSNQPQHF
TRBJ1-1 TRBD1 TRBV2 few TGTGCCAGCAGTTACAGGGGTACTGAAGCTTTCTTT CASSYRGTEAFF
TRBJ2-2 TRBD1 TRBV4-3 . TGCGCCAGCAGCCTTCGGACAGGGGGAGCCGGGGAGCTGTTTTTT CASSLRTGGAGELFF